Shown below are 24 T cell receptor beta chains from a single sample sequenced in a study of tumor-infiltrating lymphocytes in localized non-small cell lung cancer. Sequenced by immunoSEQ multiplex PCR; TCRdb stores in-frame clones only, minus some. Of about 6,000 clones listed, around 80% are singletons. The sequenced sample was lung tumor tissue. The receptors originated from a human donor with non-small cell lung cancer.

The CDR3 DNA is TGTGCCAGCAGTTTGGTGGGCCGTTCCTACGAGCAGTACTTC. This sequence encodes CASSLVGRSYEQYF. The V call is TRBV28, the J call TRBJ2-7; the D is unclear. Deletions cut 3 bases from V and 1 base from J, with 10 bases between. CDR1 MDHEN and CDR2 SYDVKM come from the germline V gene. This CDR3 comprises 14 residues.

CDR3 nucleotides: TGCGCCAGCAGTGATGGGATCACCGGGGAGCTGTTTTTT. Amino acid sequence: CASSDGITGELFF. The rearrangement links TRBV10-1 to TRBJ2-2; the D is unclear. The CDR3 runs 13 residues. Trimming cost V 3 bases and J 4 bases, with 6 bases left between them. CDR1 is WNHNN and CDR2 is SYGVQD in the germline V gene (reference sequence).

The rearrangement uses TRBV11-3 and TRBJ2-7; D may be TRBD2 (5 bases). V gave up 3 bases and J gave up 6 bases, with 18 bases separating them. CDR1 and CDR2 from the germline V gene are SGHNT and YENEEA. The CDR3 is made up of 15 amino acids. CDR3 DNA: TGTGCCAGCAGCTTTACCCGAGGGTACGGCCTCGAGCAGTACTTC. Translated: CASSFTRGYGLEQYF. The full variable domain, its missing parts supplied by reference TRBV11-3 and TRBJ2-7, is EAGVVQSPRYKIIEKKQPVAFWCNPISGHNTLYWYLQNLGQGPELLIRYENEEAVDDSQLPKDRFSAERLKGVDSTLKIQPAELGDSAVYLCASSFTRGYGLEQYFGPGTRLTVT.

This chain links TRBV10-3 with TRBJ2-2; TRBD1 agrees at 8 bases. In germline, CDR1 is ENHRY, CDR2 SYGVKD. This CDR3 spans 14 amino acids. Trimming cost V 11 bases and J 6 bases; bases outside gene matches: 11. CDR3 in amino acids: CASSPPGGAGELFF. The CDR3 nucleotides are TGTGCCTCCAGCCCCCCAGGGGGCGCCGGGGAGCTGTTTTTT.

In this sample, this clone turned up once. V usage is TRBV5-1 and J usage is TRBJ2-7, with 7 positions matching TRBD1. V trimming: 4 bases; J trimming: 5 bases; junction bases outside the gene matches: 12. The CDR3 covers 15 residues. The germline V gene encodes CDR1 SGHRS and CDR2 YFSETQ. Here the CDR3 reads CASSGSPGQLDEQYF. In nucleotides, the CDR3 is TGCGCCAGCAGCGGAAGCCCGGGACAGTTGGACGAGCAGTACTTC.

This clone was found a few times. The chain has TRBV6-5 and TRBJ2-7, with 7 bases aligning to TRBD1. The CDR3 extends over 15 amino acids. Germline lookup yields CDR1 MNHEY and CDR2 SVGAGI. J gave up 2 bases and V 5 bases, and 9 bases lay outside the gene matches. The CDR3 DNA reads TGTGCCAGCAGTCCGAACAGGGGCTCCACCTACGAGCAGTACTTC. Its translation is CASSPNRGSTYEQYF.

The V and J genes are TRBV30 and TRBJ1-2; D not resolved. Germline CDR1 GTSNPN, CDR2 SVGIG (reference sequence). This CDR3 has 10 residues. Trimming took off 8 bases at V and 4 bases at J, with 8 bases between the two ends. The DNA of the CDR3 is TGTGCCGGGTCGCTCTATGGCTACACCTTC. Translating it yields CAGSLYGYTF.

The chain employs TRBV5-6 and TRBJ2-3, with TRBD2 matching 7 bases. The CDR3 covers 15 residues. The germline V gene has CDR1 SGHDT and CDR2 YYEEEE. The trim removed 9 bases at V and 5 bases at J, leaving 15 bases unmatched. CDR3 loop: CAISYGLELKDTQYF. In DNA, the CDR3 is TGTGCCATCAGTTATGGACTAGAGTTAAAAGATACGCAGTATTTT.

This clone is medium-sized by share. The V and J genes are TRBV4-3 and TRBJ2-7; D is possibly TRBD2 (6 bases). The germline V gene encodes CDR1 LGHNA and CDR2 YSLEER. The V and J ends lost 0 bases and 6 bases respectively, with 24 bases between them. There are 18 residues in the CDR3. The CDR3 DNA reads TGCGCCAGCAGCCAAGATCTGGCGTCCGGACTACTCTCACCCGAGCAGTACTTC. Protein product: CASSQDLASGLLSPEQYF.

This rearrangement joins TRBV9 to TRBJ1-1, with a possible D match to TRBD1 (5 bases). The germline gives CDR1 SGDLS, CDR2 YYNGEE. Trimming left V 0 bases short and J 1 base short, with 7 bases between. CDR3 length equals 14 residues. This chain's CDR3 is CASSVGDGNTEAFF. CDR3 sequence (DNA): TGTGCCAGCAGCGTAGGGGACGGGAACACTGAAGCTTTCTTT.

The genes are TRBV10-3 and TRBJ1-4; D is perhaps TRBD1 (6 bases). The CDR3 spans 14 residues. Germline values: CDR1 ENHRY, CDR2 SYGVKD. V lost 3 bases, J lost 8 bases, and 13 bases lay in between. The DNA of the CDR3 is TGTGCCATCAGTGAACAGGGATTAGAGGAAAAACTGTTTTTT. Protein: CAISEQGLEEKLFF.

Here the CDR3 reads CASSLRHQLLQETQYF. CDR3 nucleotide sequence: TGTGCCAGCAGCCTTCGACACCAACTACTACAAGAGACCCAGTACTTC. This chain joins TRBV7-9 and TRBJ2-5, with D uncertain. The CDR3 sequence is 16 residues long. The germline V gene encodes CDR1 SEHNR and CDR2 FQNEAQ (reference sequence). V shed 5 bases and J shed 2 bases, with 18 bases lying between them. The variable domain in full, with the rest retrieved from reference TRBV7-9 and TRBJ2-5, is DTGVSQNPRHKITKRGQNVTFRCDPISEHNRLYWYRQTLGQGPEFLTYFQNEAQLEKSRLLSDRFSAERPKGSFSTLEIQRTEQGDSAMYLCASSLRHQLLQETQYFGPGTRLLVL.

This clone appeared a single time. The rearrangement links TRBV2 to TRBJ2-5; D ambiguous. Germline CDR1 reads SNHLY; CDR2 reads FYNNEI. The CDR3 extends over 13 amino acids. Deletions cut 6 bases from V and 1 base from J, with 9 bases between. CDR3 nucleotides: TGTGCCAGCAGCTGGTCAGTCCAAGAGACCCAGTACTTC. Translated, it gives CASSWSVQETQYF.

This chain joins TRBV19 and TRBJ1-3; D perhaps matches TRBD1 (6 bases). Germline V CDR1 and CDR2: LNHDA, SQIVND (reference sequence). This CDR3 has 15 amino acids. V gave up 5 bases and J gave up 5 bases, with 16 bases separating them. DNA for the CDR3: TGTGCCAGTAGTTCCACAGGGTTGCGGAGAAACACCATATATTTT. Protein: CASSSTGLRRNTIYF.

This clone was recorded once. The sample has other DNA sequences that encode this CDR3 too. The rearrangement uses TRBV6-5 and TRBJ1-2; 9 bases match TRBD1. Germline assignment: CDR1 MNHEY and CDR2 SVGAGI. CDR3 length equals 13 residues. V dropped 7 bases and J dropped 2; count of bases not matched to a gene: 2. The chain's CDR3 is CASNGQGNYGYTF. The CDR3 region has the DNA TGTGCCAGCAATGGACAGGGGAACTATGGCTACACCTTC.

The rearrangement joins TRBV5-6 to TRBJ2-1, with 8 nucleotides matching TRBD2. The CDR3 loop spans 16 amino acids. Germline CDR1 is SGHDT and CDR2 is YYEEEE. Trimming cost V 4 bases and J 7 bases; bases outside gene matches: 13. The CDR3 reads CASSAGDGRAENEQFF. The CDR3 DNA reads as TGTGCCAGCAGCGCAGGGGACGGGAGGGCCGAGAATGAGCAGTTCTTC.

The V and J genes are TRBV5-1 and TRBJ1-4; D perhaps matches TRBD1 (5 bases). The CDR3 is made up of 15 amino acids. Germline values: CDR1 SGHRS, CDR2 YFSETQ. The germline V and J ends were trimmed by 0 bases and 2 bases, with 8 bases remaining between them. CDR3 DNA sequence: TGCGCCAGCAGCTTGGATGGGGCCACTAATGAAAAACTGTTTTTT. Its protein is CASSLDGATNEKLFF.

The chain uses TRBV7-8 and TRBJ2-2; 10 positions match TRBD1. Germline trimming cut 6 bases from V and 6 bases from J; bases unmatched to any gene: 10. The CDR3 is 16 amino acids. Germline CDR1 reads SGHVS; CDR2 reads FQNEAQ. CDR3 residues: CASRLTPGTGAGELFF. The CDR3 DNA follows: TGTGCCAGCAGACTCACCCCCGGGACAGGGGCCGGGGAGCTGTTTTTT.

This rearrangement joins TRBV28 to TRBJ2-7, with D possibly matching TRBD1 (5 bases). The CDR3 sequence is 11 residues long. Germline V gene lookup returns CDR1 MDHEN and CDR2 SYDVKM. Trimming cost V 8 bases and J 3 bases, with 8 bases left between them. The CDR3 sequence is CASQGNYEQYF. As DNA, the CDR3 is TGTGCCAGCCAGGGAAACTACGAGCAGTACTTC.

The rearrangement uses TRBV27 and TRBJ2-3, with no clear D. The V gene lost 4 bases and the J gene lost 6 bases, with 8 bases spanning the gap. Germline CDR1 MNHEY, CDR2 SMNVEV (reference sequence). This CDR3 is 12 amino acids long. Here the CDR3 reads CASSSPPDTQYF. The CDR3 DNA is TGTGCCAGCAGTTCCCCCCCGGATACGCAGTATTTT.

This clone was recorded a few times. This chain links TRBV9 with TRBJ2-3; perhaps D is TRBD1 or TRBD2 (5 bases each). The CDR3 extends over 14 amino acids. From germline, CDR1 is SGDLS and CDR2 YYNGEE. The V and J ends lost 4 bases and 0 bases respectively, with 9 bases between them. Here the CDR3 reads CASSPWDSTDTQYF. The CDR3, as DNA: TGTGCCAGCAGCCCGTGGGACAGCACAGATACGCAGTATTTT.

This chain links TRBV4-3 with TRBJ2-5; D is undetermined. The CDR3 length is 16 residues. The V gene lost 4 bases and the J gene lost 2 bases, with 17 bases spanning the gap. Germline lookup yields CDR1 LGHNA and CDR2 YSLEER. CDR3 in DNA: TGCGCCAGCAGCCCCTCCTGGGAACAGCTTCAAGAGACCCAGTACTTC. Protein product: CASSPSWEQLQETQYF.

Concerning this clone: The germline gene is not matched at one end of the junction; a read error may be the cause. V gene TRBV7-8 combines with J gene TRBJ1-4, with 7 bases matching TRBD1. The CDR3 loop spans 12 amino acids. Per the germline V gene, CDR1 is SGHVS and CDR2 is FQNEAQ. The CDR3 reads CASSLATGALHF. The CDR3 DNA follows: TGTGCCAGCAGCTTAGCCACAGGGGCCCTACATTTT.

J is TRBJ2-4 and V is TRBV6-1, with 11 bases fitting TRBD2. The V segment lost 5 bases and the J segment 8 bases; nucleotides outside the gene matches: 5. CDR3 length: 14 amino acids. The germline gives CDR1 MNHNS, CDR2 SASEGT. CDR3 protein: CASSPLSGRDIQYF. Written as DNA, the CDR3 is TGTGCCAGCAGTCCGCTTAGCGGGAGGGACATTCAGTACTTC.